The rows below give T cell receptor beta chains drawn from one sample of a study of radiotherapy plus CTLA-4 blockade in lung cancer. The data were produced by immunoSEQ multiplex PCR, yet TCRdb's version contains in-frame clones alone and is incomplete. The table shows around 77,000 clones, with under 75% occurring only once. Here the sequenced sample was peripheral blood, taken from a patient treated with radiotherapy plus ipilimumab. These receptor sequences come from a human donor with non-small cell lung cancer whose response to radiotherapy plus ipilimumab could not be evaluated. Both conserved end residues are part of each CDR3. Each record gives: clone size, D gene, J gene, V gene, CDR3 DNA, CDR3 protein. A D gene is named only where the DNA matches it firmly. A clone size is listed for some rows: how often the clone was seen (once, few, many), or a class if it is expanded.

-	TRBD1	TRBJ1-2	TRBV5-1	TGCGCCAGCAGCTCCGGACAGGTTCCTTATGGCTACACCTTC	CASSSGQVPYGYTF
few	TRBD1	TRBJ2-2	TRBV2	TGTGCCAGCAGTGCGCCCGCCGGGACAGGGGACACCGGGGAGCTGTTTTTT	CASSAPAGTGDTGELFF
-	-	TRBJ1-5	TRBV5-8	TGTGCCAGCAGCAACAGTCAGCCCCAGCATTTT	CASSNSQPQHF
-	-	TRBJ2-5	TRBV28	TGTGCCAGCAGTTGGGGAGCGGCCCAAGAGACCCAGTACTTC	CASSWGAAQETQYF
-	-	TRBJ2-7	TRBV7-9	TGTGCCAGCAGCTTATTAACCAGGGGCGAAGAGCAGTACTTC	CASSLLTRGEEQYF
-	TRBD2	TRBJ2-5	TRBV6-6	TGTGCCAGCAGGGGATACAGGGTAGCGGGGCAAGAGACCCAGTACTTC	CASRGYRVAGQETQYF
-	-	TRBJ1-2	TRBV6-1	TGTGCCAGCAGTAATCCCAATAACTATGGCTACACCTTC	CASSNPNNYGYTF
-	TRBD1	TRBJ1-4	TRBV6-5	TGTGCCAGCCGGACAGGGGGCAGGAGTGAAAAACTGTTTTTT	CASRTGGRSEKLFF
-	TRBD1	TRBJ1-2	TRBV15	TGTACCACCAGCAGAGAGGGACAGGGGTACGGCTACACCTTC	CTTSREGQGYGYTF
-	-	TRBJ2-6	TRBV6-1	TGTGCCAGCGAGCCTTCTGGGGCCAACGTCCTGACTTTC	CASEPSGANVLTF
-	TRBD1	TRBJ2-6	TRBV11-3	TGTGCCAGCAGCTCCGGACAGGGGAGTGGTGGGGCCAACGTCCTGACTTTC	CASSSGQGSGGANVLTF
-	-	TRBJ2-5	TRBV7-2	TGTGCCAGCAGCCCCTCCGCCACCGGGGTACAAGAGACCCAGTACTTC	CASSPSATGVQETQYF
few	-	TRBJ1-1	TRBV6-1	TGTGCCAGCAGTCCCCCCCGGGGGGGCAACACTGAAGCTTTCTTT	CASSPPRGGNTEAFF
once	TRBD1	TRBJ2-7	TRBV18	TGTGCCAGCTCACTACGACCGGGACAGGGGACCTACGAGCAGTACTTC	CASSLRPGQGTYEQYF
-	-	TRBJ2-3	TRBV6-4	TGTGCCAGCAGTGACTCCTCCGTAGCTTCCACAGATACGCAGTATTTT	CASSDSSVASTDTQYF
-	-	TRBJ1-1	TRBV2	TGTGCCAGCAGCGCAATAGACACCGACACTGAAGCTTTCTTT	CASSAIDTDTEAFF
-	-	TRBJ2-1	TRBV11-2	TGTGCCAGCACCTCCAATGGAATCGGGAGCTCCTACAATGAGCAGTTCTTC	CASTSNGIGSSYNEQFF
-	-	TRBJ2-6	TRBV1	-	CTSSQVASGSCSGANVLTF
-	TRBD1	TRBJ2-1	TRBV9	TGTGCCAGCAGCGTGGACTCCCCTGACCGGGACAGGGATGAGCAGTTCTTC	CASSVDSPDRDRDEQFF
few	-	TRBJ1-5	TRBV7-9	TGTGCCAGCAGCTTAGGGGGCCAGCCCCAGCATTTT	CASSLGGQPQHF
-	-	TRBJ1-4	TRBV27	TGTGCCAGCAGCCGGAGGGGGGGTGAAAAACTGTTTTTT	CASSRRGGEKLFF
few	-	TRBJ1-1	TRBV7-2	TGTGCCAGCAGCTTAGGACCCGTAGCGAACACTGAAGCTTTCTTT	CASSLGPVANTEAFF
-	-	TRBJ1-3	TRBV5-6	TGTGCCAGCTACGGGGGTGGAAACACCATATATTTT	CASYGGGNTIYF
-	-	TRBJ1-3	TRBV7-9	TGTGCCAGCACCCCGCCCGGGGTCTCTGGAAACACCATATATTTT	CASTPPGVSGNTIYF
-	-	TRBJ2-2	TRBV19	TGTGCCAGTAGTATCGGGGGAGTTGGCGGGGAGCTGTTTTTT	CASSIGGVGGELFF
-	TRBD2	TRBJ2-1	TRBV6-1	TGTGCCAGCAGCCCCGGGACTAGCGGATATGAGCAGTTCTTC	CASSPGTSGYEQFF
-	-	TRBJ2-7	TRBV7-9	TGTGCCAGCAGCTCCCTAGTGGACACCGAGCAGTACTTC	CASSSLVDTEQYF
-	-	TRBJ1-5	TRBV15	TGTGCCACCAGCAGAGATCTCGTAGCAAATCAGCCCCAGCATTTT	CATSRDLVANQPQHF
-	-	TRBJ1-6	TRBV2	TGTGCCAGCACCGAGCAGGCGTCTTTAAAGTTATCACCCCTCCACTTT	CASTEQASLKLSPLHF
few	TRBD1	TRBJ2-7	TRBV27	TGTGCCAGCAGACCTTTTGGGGACAGCACCTACGAGCAGTACTTC	CASRPFGDSTYEQYF
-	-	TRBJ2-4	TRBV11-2	TGTGCCAGCAGCTTGGGAGAAAACATTCAGTACTTC	CASSLGENIQYF
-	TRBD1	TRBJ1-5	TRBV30	TGTGCCTGGAGTGGACACCGGCAGGGGGCGATTTTCCAGCCCCAGCATTTT	CAWSGHRQGAIFQPQHF
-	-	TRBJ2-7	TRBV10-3	TGTGCCATCAGGGCGGTCTACGAGCAGTACTTC	CAIRAVYEQYF
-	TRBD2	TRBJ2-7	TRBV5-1	TGCGCCAGCAGCTCACTAGCGGGAGCCATCCACGAGCAGTACTTC	CASSSLAGAIHEQYF
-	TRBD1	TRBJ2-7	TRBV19	TGTGCCAGTAGTGTCGGGACAGGGAGTGGCGAGCAGTACTTC	CASSVGTGSGEQYF
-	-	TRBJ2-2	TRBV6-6	TGTGCCAGCAGGCGACACTCCACCGGGGAGCTGTTTTTT	CASRRHSTGELFF
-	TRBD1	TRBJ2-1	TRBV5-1	TGCGCCAGCAGCTTCCGTCCCGGGACAGGGTCGATGGACAATGAGCAGTTCTTC	CASSFRPGTGSMDNEQFF
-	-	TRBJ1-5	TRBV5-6	TGTGCCAGCAGCTTCCCGGGACAGCCCCAGCATTTT	CASSFPGQPQHF
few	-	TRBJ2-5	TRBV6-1	TGTGCCAGCAGAGAGCTGGAGACCCAGTACTTC	CASRELETQYF
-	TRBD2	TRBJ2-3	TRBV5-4	TGTGCCAGCAGCGGCGCTCCTAGCGGGGGGGCACAAGCAGATACGCAGTATTTT	CASSGAPSGGAQADTQYF
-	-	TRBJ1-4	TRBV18	TGTGCCAGCTCACCTCAGAGGGTTTGGGCAACTAATGAAAAACTGTTTTTT	CASSPQRVWATNEKLFF
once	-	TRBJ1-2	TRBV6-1	TGTGCCAGCAGTGAATTAAACAGAGTTAACTATGGCTACACCTTC	CASSELNRVNYGYTF